This entry lists 26 T cell receptor beta chains sequenced from one sample in a study of T cell repertoires in cytomegalovirus infection. In TCRdb, the reads were re-called with MiXCR into one record per CDR3 protein. Among around 69,000 distinct CDR3 sequences listed, 20% were seen once. Their recognized antigens are unknown. The material sequenced was CD8+ T cells from cultured PBMCs, taken from culture after CMV antigen stimulation. These TCRs come from a human donor in good health (CMV status not recorded). Some clones in this sample may be carry-over from other donors' samples.

This sequence joins TRBV20-1 and TRBJ2-1, with 7 bases aligning to TRBD2. V shed 0 bases and J 4 bases; nucleotides not matched to a gene: 6. CDR1 and CDR2 (germline): DFQATT, SNEGSKA (reference sequence). There are 15 residues in the CDR3. The DNA for the CDR3 is TGCAGTGCTAGAGATCTCATGCGGGGGTACAATGAGCAGTTCTTC. Its translation is CSARDLMRGYNEQFF.

The rearrangement joins TRBV11-2 to TRBJ2-1; TRBD2 matches 12 bases. V gave up 0 bases and J gave up 9 bases; unmatched junction bases: 15. Germline lookup yields CDR1 SGHAT and CDR2 FQNNGV. The CDR3 consists of 19 residues. CDR3 residues: CASSLEAQGKATSGGEQFF. CDR3 sequence (DNA): TGTGCCAGCAGCTTAGAGGCCCAGGGGAAGGCGACTAGCGGGGGTGAGCAGTTCTTC.

This clonotype has only a few counts. Here the CDR3 reads CASSLAGGPYNEQFF. For the CDR3, the DNA is TGTGCCAGCAGCTTGGCGGGGGGGCCATACAATGAGCAGTTCTTC. The chain links TRBV11-2 to TRBJ2-1; 9 bases are shared with TRBD2. Germline lookup yields CDR1 SGHAT and CDR2 FQNNGV. Unmatched junction bases numbered 4, after V lost 3 bases and J lost 4 bases. The CDR3 runs 15 residues.

The rearrangement joins TRBV25-1 to TRBJ2-7; D is perhaps TRBD2 (6 bases). Germline lookup yields CDR1 MGHDK and CDR2 SYGVNS. V dropped 4 bases and J dropped 1 base, with 11 bases sitting between them. The CDR3 has 14 residues. This CDR3 is CASSGGGSSYEQYF. CDR3 sequence (DNA): TGTGCCAGCAGTGGGGGAGGCAGTTCCTACGAGCAGTACTTC.

This clonotype has just a few counts. The V gene is TRBV27, the J gene TRBJ1-1; D not resolved. Germline CDR1 is MNHEY and CDR2 is SMNVEV (reference sequence). The CDR3 runs to 15 residues. Trimming pared 5 bases from V and 0 bases from J, leaving 13 bases between. CDR3 in amino acids: CASSPDWFMNTEAFF. DNA for the CDR3: TGTGCCAGCAGTCCGGACTGGTTCATGAACACTGAAGCTTTCTTT.

The chain is built from TRBV7-9 and TRBJ2-5; D is ambiguous. This CDR3 comprises 16 residues. Deletions cut 7 bases from V and 1 base from J, with 19 bases between. CDR1 SEHNR and CDR2 FQNEAQ come from the germline V gene (reference sequence). The CDR3 here is CASTKGEALLQETQYF. CDR3 bases: TGTGCCAGCACGAAAGGAGAGGCGCTACTCCAAGAGACCCAGTACTTC.

The chain carries TRBV6-6 and TRBJ2-3, with 12 bases that match TRBD2. The CDR3 loop spans 17 amino acids. From germline, CDR1 is MNHNY and CDR2 SVGAGI (reference sequence). The trim removed 7 bases at V and 6 bases at J, leaving 14 bases unmatched. The CDR3 bases are TGTGCCAGCAACCCACTCAAACTAGCGGGGGGCCGGGATACGCAGTATTTT. It encodes CASNPLKLAGGRDTQYF.

The rearrangement uses TRBV19 and TRBJ1-5; TRBD1 might be the D (6 bases). Deletions cut 5 bases from V and 0 bases from J, with 17 bases between. Germline V gene lookup returns CDR1 LNHDA and CDR2 SQIVND (reference sequence). CDR3 length: 17 residues. CDR3 protein: CASSPGGLWVSNQPQHF. The CDR3 coding sequence is TGTGCCAGTAGTCCGGGGGGGCTTTGGGTTAGCAATCAGCCCCAGCATTTT.

The rearrangement joins TRBV14 to TRBJ2-7, with no clear D. The germline gives CDR1 SGHDN, CDR2 FVKESK. The CDR3 totals 14 residues. The V end was cut by 0 bases, the J end by 5 bases, with 11 bases between. The DNA for the CDR3 is TGTGCCAGCAGCCAAGATAGTTATCGGAACGAGCAGTACTTC. This translates into CASSQDSYRNEQYF.

Only a few counts were recorded for this clonotype. This sequence joins TRBV11-2 and TRBJ2-1, with unresolved D. This CDR3 comprises 12 residues. V lost 5 bases and J 3 bases, leaving 5 bases between the germline ends. Germline values: CDR1 SGHAT, CDR2 FQNNGV. CDR3 bases: TGTGCCAGCAGCCCCCGCTACAATGAGCAGTTCTTC. Translation gives CASSPRYNEQFF.

This clonotype was counted only a few times. The V and J genes are TRBV2 and TRBJ2-1; the D is unclear. V gave up 5 bases and J gave up 1 base, with 12 bases separating them. Per the germline V gene, CDR1 is SNHLY and CDR2 is FYNNEI. The CDR3 totals 15 residues. CDR3 nucleotides: TGTGCCAGCAGTTCCGGACGGGTTTCCTACAATGAGCAGTTCTTC. Translation: CASSSGRVSYNEQFF.

The J gene is TRBJ2-1, the V gene TRBV5-1, with D hard to call. The germline CDR1 and CDR2 sequences are SGHRS and YFSETQ. V was cut by 4 bases and J by 6 bases, with 17 bases left in between. CDR3 size: 15 residues. CDR3 region: CASSTSFTASNEQFF. The DNA of the CDR3 is TGCGCCAGCAGCACCAGTTTTACCGCTAGCAATGAGCAGTTCTTC.

This clonotype has more than one count but fewer than ten. The V and J genes are TRBV6-2 or TRBV6-3 and TRBJ1-1; D is unresolved. The V gene's germline CDR1 is MNHEY and CDR2 SVGEGT. V lost 7 bases to trimming and J lost 10 bases, with 16 bases between them. The length of the CDR3 is 12 residues. The CDR3 region has the DNA TGTGCCAGCAATGTCTTCCGGGGTTTAGCTTTCTTT. Translation: CASNVFRGLAFF.

This clonotype was counted between two and nine times. The chain recombines TRBV27 with TRBJ1-4; D unresolved. Trimming removed 6 bases from V and 4 bases from J, with 15 bases in between. CDR1 MNHEY and CDR2 SMNVEV come from the germline V gene (reference sequence). The CDR3 has 15 residues. The CDR3, as DNA: TGTGCCAGCAGCTTCTGGCCGGGCCGTAATGAAAAACTGTTTTTT. Its translation: CASSFWPGRNEKLFF.

This clonotype was seen a few times. This sequence joins TRBV7-8 and TRBJ2-1; the D is unclear. Trimming removed 3 bases at V and 9 bases at J, with 9 bases between. The CDR3 spans 12 residues. Germline assignment: CDR1 SGHVS and CDR2 FQNEAQ. In DNA form, the CDR3 reads TGTGCCAGCAGCTTGTTGACATTTGAGCAGTTCTTC. It codes for CASSLLTFEQFF.

This clonotype was observed a handful of times. The V and J genes are TRBV19 and TRBJ1-1; a weak D match, TRBD1 (5 bases). The germline gives CDR1 LNHDA, CDR2 SQIVND (reference sequence). The CDR3 contains 14 residues. V gave up 4 bases and J gave up 0 bases, with 9 bases separating them. The CDR3 nucleotides read TGTGCCAGTAGTACTCCAGGGATGAACACTGAAGCTTTCTTT. Protein product: CASSTPGMNTEAFF.

CDR3 region: CASSQNEGRVGSPLHF. The CDR3 DNA reads TGTGCCAGCAGCCAGAATGAAGGAAGAGTAGGTTCACCCCTCCACTTT. The rearrangement links TRBV7-9 to TRBJ1-6; no definite D call. Germline assignment: CDR1 SEHNR and CDR2 FQNEAQ (reference sequence). The CDR3 has 16 residues. Trimming removed 5 bases from V and 9 bases from J, with 20 bases in between.

This chain joins TRBV2 and TRBJ2-3; 11 nucleotides line up with TRBD2. Germline CDR1 and CDR2: SNHLY and FYNNEI. This CDR3 is 17 amino acids long. J lost 3 bases, V lost 7 bases, and 12 bases had no gene match. CDR3 bases: TGTGCCAGCACCCCCTCTAGCGGGGGGACTTCTACAGATACGCAGTATTTT. Amino acids: CASTPSSGGTSTDTQYF.

This clonotype was detected a few times. The rearrangement links TRBV7-2 to TRBJ1-4; D unclear. V was pared by 2 bases and J by 5 bases, with 6 bases between. Germline V gene data show CDR1 as SGHTA and CDR2 as FQGNSA. This CDR3 spans 13 amino acids. CDR3 amino acids: CASSLIINEKLFF. CDR3 nucleotides: TGTGCCAGCAGCTTAATAATAAATGAAAAACTGTTTTTT.

This sequence joins TRBV27 and TRBJ2-5; either TRBD1 or TRBD2 may fit D (5 bases each). Per germline, CDR1 MNHEY and CDR2 SMNVEV (reference sequence). The CDR3 loop spans 13 amino acids. V shed 2 bases and J shed 4 bases, with 8 bases lying between them. The CDR3 DNA sequence: TGTGCCAGCAGTTTAGAGGGGCCAGAGACCCAGTACTTC. It encodes CASSLEGPETQYF.

In this sample, this clonotype turned up a few times. The V gene is TRBV28, the J gene TRBJ1-1; no reliable D call. Trimming took 4 bases from V and 0 from J, leaving 12 bases between them. Per germline, CDR1 MDHEN and CDR2 SYDVKM. The CDR3 sequence is 15 residues long. CDR3 residues: CASSSRISLNTEAFF. The CDR3 bases are TGTGCCAGCAGTTCGAGGATCTCCTTGAACACTGAAGCTTTCTTT.

This chain uses TRBV5-1 with TRBJ2-7; D might be TRBD2 (5 bases). The CDR3 is 15 residues long. Germline lookup yields CDR1 SGHRS and CDR2 YFSETQ. V gave up 2 bases and J gave up 0 bases, with 12 bases separating them. The CDR3 DNA reads TGCGCCAGCAGCTTAAACGGGGAGAGCTCCTACGAGCAGTACTTC. As protein: CASSLNGESSYEQYF.

This chain joins TRBV7-8 and TRBJ2-2, with unresolved D. This CDR3 has 14 residues. Germline V gene sequence: CDR1 SGHVS, CDR2 FQNEAQ. V gave up 4 bases and J gave up 6 bases, with 12 bases separating them. CDR3 loop: CASSSHLGSGELFF. For the CDR3, the DNA is TGTGCCAGCAGCTCACATCTAGGATCCGGGGAGCTGTTTTTT.

This clonotype was seen a few times. This sequence joins TRBV7-6 and TRBJ1-1; D is unresolved. Germline V gene data show CDR1 as SGHVS and CDR2 as FNYEAQ. Trimming removed 1 base from V and 3 bases from J, with 3 bases in between. CDR3 length: 12 amino acids. The CDR3 region is CASSLDHTEAFF. Written as DNA, the CDR3 is TGTGCCAGCAGCTTAGACCACACTGAAGCTTTCTTT.

V and J are TRBV11-2 and TRBJ1-1; D is possibly TRBD1 (5 bases). Germline loops: CDR1 SGHAT, CDR2 FQNNGV. The V and J ends lost 1 base and 4 bases respectively, with 16 bases between them. This CDR3 contains 16 residues. The CDR3 region is CASSLALGVGRTEAFF. The CDR3 DNA reads TGTGCCAGCAGCTTAGCACTGGGGGTCGGGCGCACTGAAGCTTTCTTT.

The V call is TRBV7-2, the J call TRBJ2-1; TRBD2 matches 8 bases. Germline assignment: CDR1 SGHTA and CDR2 FQGNSA. V gave up 4 bases and J gave up 4 bases; unmatched junction bases: 9. The CDR3 loop spans 16 amino acids. CDR3 in DNA: TGTGCCAGCAGCTCTCCGGGGGGGTTATCTTACAATGAGCAGTTCTTC. It yields the protein CASSSPGGLSYNEQFF.